The 16 T cell receptor beta chains presented below share a single source sample, sequenced in a study of T cells in Graves' hyperthyroidism and ophthalmopathy. Using RNA transcripts as the source, TCR beta CDR3 regions were amplified. Researchers ran a first-round RT-PCR on the TCR CDR3 using the HTBI primer set. TCRdb used MiXCR to reprocess the multiplex PCR reads, holding one entry per CDR3 protein. The table shows hundreds of thousands of distinct CDR3 sequences, with roughly 37% occurring only once. The source material was blood. The receptor set was obtained from a man in his late teens or twenties with Graves' hyperthyroidism.

The chain combines TRBV12-3 or TRBV12-4 with TRBJ2-7; TRBD2 aligns across 8 bases. V gave up 5 bases and J gave up 3 bases; unmatched junction bases: 18. The length of the CDR3 is 18 residues. CDR3 region: CASSAQPPGTRSYYEQYF. CDR3 coding DNA: TGTGCCAGCAGTGCCCAACCTCCCGGGACTAGAAGTTACTACGAGCAGTACTTC.

The chain combines TRBV6-5 with TRBJ1-2; possible D gene TRBD1, 5 bases. Germline V gene lookup returns CDR1 MNHEY and CDR2 SVGAGI. The CDR3 has 14 amino acids. V was pared by 5 bases and J by 8 bases, with 18 bases between. This CDR3 is CASSPGGTLPGYTF. The CDR3 nucleotides read TGTGCCAGCAGTCCCGGGGGGACCCTTCCCGGCTACACCTTC.

The V call is TRBV10-3, the J call TRBJ1-5; D is perhaps TRBD1 (5 bases). CDR3 length equals 15 residues. Germline values: CDR1 ENHRY, CDR2 SYGVKD. The germline V and J ends were trimmed by 5 bases and 11 bases, with 22 bases remaining between them. The chain's CDR3 is CAISSGTSGIETQHF. The CDR3 DNA reads TGTGCCATCAGTTCCGGGACTAGCGGGATTGAGACCCAGCATTTT.

Many counts were recorded for this clonotype. The chain couples TRBV2 to TRBJ2-5; the D is unclear. Deletions cut 7 bases from V and 7 bases from J, with 19 bases between. The length of the CDR3 is 14 residues. The germline V gene has CDR1 SNHLY and CDR2 FYNNEI. The CDR3 here is CASKEQTMRGTQYF. The CDR3 nucleotides are TGTGCCAGCAAGGAACAGACCATGAGAGGGACCCAGTACTTC.

A single count supports this clonotype. One junction end disagrees with the germline gene, perhaps due to a read error. V gene TRBV7-9 combines with J gene TRBJ2-5, with 9 bases aligning to TRBD1. The CDR3 loop spans 15 amino acids. CDR1 is SEHNR and CDR2 is FQNEAQ in the germline V gene (reference sequence). The CDR3 nucleotides read TGTGCCAGCAGCCTCAGGGACAGGGAGGCAGAGACCCGGTACTTC. Its translation is CASSLRDREAETRYF.

The J gene is TRBJ2-5, the V gene TRBV7-9, with 8 positions matching TRBD1. The germline V gene has CDR1 SEHNR and CDR2 FQNEAQ (reference sequence). Trimming removed 5 bases from V and 6 bases from J; junction bases left unmatched: 11. This CDR3 has 15 residues. The CDR3 here is CASSDGQGVVQTQYF. As DNA, the CDR3 is TGTGCCAGCAGCGATGGACAGGGCGTTGTGCAGACCCAGTACTTC.

The J gene is TRBJ2-5, the V gene TRBV9; TRBD2 agrees at 7 bases. The CDR3 has 17 residues. The junction had 11 bases not matched to a gene; V was cut back by 3 bases and J by 0 bases. Germline V CDR1 and CDR2: SGDLS, YYNGEE. In nucleotides, the CDR3 is TGTGCCAGCAGCGCGTACGGAGGAGGGACTAACCAAGAGACCCAGTACTTC. Translated, it gives CASSAYGGGTNQETQYF. The full variable domain, rest sourced from reference TRBV9 and TRBJ2-5, is DSGVTQTPKHLITATGQRVTLRCSPRSGDLSVYWYQQSLDQGLQFLIQYYNGEERAKGNILERFSAQQFPDLHSELNLSSLELGDSALYFCASSAYGGGTNQETQYFGPGTRLLVL.

This rearrangement joins TRBV10-3 to TRBJ1-4; the D is unclear. V lost 0 bases, J lost 11 bases, and 10 bases lay in between. The CDR3 is 13 amino acids. Germline V lookup: CDR1 ENHRY, CDR2 SYGVKD. For the CDR3, the DNA is TGTGCCATCAGTGAGTCGACGAGCCAGAAACTGTTTTTT. It specifies CAISESTSQKLFF.

This clonotype was counted at least ten times. V is TRBV7-9 and J is TRBJ2-5; D remains unclear. This CDR3 has 15 amino acids. Germline values: CDR1 SEHNR, CDR2 FQNEAQ (reference sequence). V lost 4 bases, J lost 2 bases, and 14 bases lay in between. The CDR3 region is CASSSPRSAQETQYF. The CDR3 bases are TGTGCCAGCAGCTCCCCTCGGTCGGCGCAAGAGACCCAGTACTTC.

V is TRBV4-1 and J is TRBJ1-5; D ambiguous. Between the trimmed V and J ends, which lost 1 base and 2 bases, there was a span of 9 bases. CDR3 length: 15 amino acids. CDR1 MGHRA and CDR2 YSYEKL come from the germline V gene. As DNA, the CDR3 is TGCGCCAGCAGCCAAGTAGTGACTGGCAATCAGCCCCAGCATTTT. It encodes CASSQVVTGNQPQHF.

The rearrangement joins TRBV7-2 to TRBJ1-5; D is uncertain. The germline V and J ends were trimmed by 2 bases and 2 bases, with 13 bases remaining between them. CDR1 is SGHTA and CDR2 is FQGNSA in the germline V gene. CDR3 length: 16 amino acids. The CDR3 DNA reads as TGTGCCAGCAGCTTATGGTCTGGCGGGGGCAATCAGCCCCAGCATTTT. Translating it yields CASSLWSGGGNQPQHF.

The chain carries TRBV7-9 and TRBJ1-3; the D gene is possibly TRBD1 (5 bases). V gave up 2 bases and J gave up 16 bases, with 9 bases separating them. Germline V gene data show CDR1 as SEHNR and CDR2 as FQNEAQ (reference sequence). The CDR3 loop spans 10 amino acids. In DNA form, the CDR3 reads TGTGCCAGCAGCTTACAGGGTGCCTATTTT. It translates to CASSLQGAYF.

This chain connects TRBV20-1 to TRBJ2-5, with 7 bases aligning to TRBD2. V lost 7 bases and J lost 5; bases outside the gene matches: 10. The CDR3 totals 13 residues. The germline V gene encodes CDR1 DFQATT and CDR2 SNEGSKA (reference sequence). The CDR3 DNA is TGCAGTGTCTCGCGGGAGAGGTACGAGACCCAGTACTTC. Its protein is CSVSRERYETQYF.

The sample holds a few counts of this clonotype. V is TRBV2 and J is TRBJ2-3; weak D call: TRBD1 (5 bases). Germline CDR1 SNHLY, CDR2 FYNNEI. Trimming left V 7 bases short and J 4 bases short, with 9 bases between. This CDR3 is 12 amino acids long. For the CDR3, the DNA is TGTGCCAGCACTATAGGGGCAGATACGCAGTATTTT. Protein product: CASTIGADTQYF.

This clonotype was seen repeatedly, ten times or more. The DNA for the CDR3 is TGTGCCATCAGTTCAACAGGGGGAGTTTGGCAGCCCCAGCATTTT. Its protein product is CAISSTGGVWQPQHF. The V call is TRBV10-3, the J call TRBJ1-5; TRBD1 aligns across 8 bases. V lost 5 bases, J lost 7 bases, and 10 bases stayed unmatched. The CDR3 is 15 residues long. Germline CDR1 reads ENHRY; CDR2 reads SYGVKD.

This clonotype was found once. The chain combines TRBV7-9 with TRBJ2-2, with D possibly being TRBD1 or TRBD2 (5 bases each). Germline CDR1 reads SEHNR; CDR2 reads FQNEAQ (reference sequence). The CDR3 contains 16 residues. V gave up 5 bases and J gave up 6 bases, with 19 bases separating them. The CDR3, as DNA: TGTGCCAGCAGCGGGGACCCGGGGATGACTCCCGGGGAGCTGTTTTTT. The encoded protein is CASSGDPGMTPGELFF.